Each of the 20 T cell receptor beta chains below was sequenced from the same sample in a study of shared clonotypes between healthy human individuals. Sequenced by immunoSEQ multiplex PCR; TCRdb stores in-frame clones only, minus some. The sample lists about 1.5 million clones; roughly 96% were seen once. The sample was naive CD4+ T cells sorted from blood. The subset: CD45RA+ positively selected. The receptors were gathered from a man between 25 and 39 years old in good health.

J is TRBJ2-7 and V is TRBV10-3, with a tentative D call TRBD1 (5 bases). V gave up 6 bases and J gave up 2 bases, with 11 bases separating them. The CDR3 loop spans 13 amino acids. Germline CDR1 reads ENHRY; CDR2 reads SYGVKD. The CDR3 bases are TGTGCCATCAGGTTAACAGGAACCTACGAGCAGTACTTC. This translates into CAIRLTGTYEQYF.

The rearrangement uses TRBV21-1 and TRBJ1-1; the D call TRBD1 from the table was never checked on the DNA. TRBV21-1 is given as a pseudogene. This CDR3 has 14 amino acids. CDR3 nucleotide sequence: TGTGCCAGCAGCAAACCAGGGGGCAACACTGAAGCTTTCTTT. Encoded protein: CASSKPGGNTEAFF.

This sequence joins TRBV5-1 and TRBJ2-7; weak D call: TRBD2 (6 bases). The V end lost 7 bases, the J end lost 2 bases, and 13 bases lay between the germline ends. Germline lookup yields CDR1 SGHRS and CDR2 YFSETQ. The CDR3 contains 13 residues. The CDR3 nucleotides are TGCGCCAGCCGACCCCGGGGGACCTACGAGCAGTACTTC. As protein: CASRPRGTYEQYF. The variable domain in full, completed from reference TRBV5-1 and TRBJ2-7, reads KAGVTQTPRYLIKTRGQQVTLSCSPISGHRSVSWYQQTPGQGLQFLFEYFSETQRNKGNFPGRFSGRQFSNSRSEMNVSTLELGDSALYLCASRPRGTYEQYFGPGTRLTVT.

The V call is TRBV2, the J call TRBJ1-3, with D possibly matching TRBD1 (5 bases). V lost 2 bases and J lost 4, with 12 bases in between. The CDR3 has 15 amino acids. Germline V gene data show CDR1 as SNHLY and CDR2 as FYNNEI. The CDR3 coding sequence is TGTGCCAGCAGTGAAATTAGAGGGGAAGGAAACACCATATATTTT. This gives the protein CASSEIRGEGNTIYF.

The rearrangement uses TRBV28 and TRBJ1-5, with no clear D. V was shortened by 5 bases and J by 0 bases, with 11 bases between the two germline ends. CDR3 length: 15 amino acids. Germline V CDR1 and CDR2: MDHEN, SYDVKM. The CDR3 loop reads CASSLVTPSNQPQHF. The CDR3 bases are TGTGCCAGCAGTCTTGTGACCCCTAGCAATCAGCCCCAGCATTTT. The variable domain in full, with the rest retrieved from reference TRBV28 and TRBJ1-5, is DVKVTQSSRYLVKRTGEKVFLECVQDMDHENMFWYRQDPGLGLRLIYFSYDVKMKEKGDIPEGYSVSREKKERFSLILESASTNQTSMYLCASSLVTPSNQPQHFGDGTRLSIL.

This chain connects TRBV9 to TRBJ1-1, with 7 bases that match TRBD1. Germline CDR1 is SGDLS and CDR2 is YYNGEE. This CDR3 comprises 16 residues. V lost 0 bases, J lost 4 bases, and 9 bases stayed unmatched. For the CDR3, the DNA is TGTGCCAGCAGCGTAGACGCGGGACAGTTGGTCACTGAAGCTTTCTTT. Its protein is CASSVDAGQLVTEAFF. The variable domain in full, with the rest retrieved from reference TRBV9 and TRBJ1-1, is DSGVTQTPKHLITATGQRVTLRCSPRSGDLSVYWYQQSLDQGLQFLIQYYNGEERAKGNILERFSAQQFPDLHSELNLSSLELGDSALYFCASSVDAGQLVTEAFFGQGTRLTVV.

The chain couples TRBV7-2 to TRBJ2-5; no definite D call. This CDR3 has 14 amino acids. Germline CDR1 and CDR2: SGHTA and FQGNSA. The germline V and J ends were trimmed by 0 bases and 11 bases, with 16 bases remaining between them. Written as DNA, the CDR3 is TGTGCCAGCAGCTTAGCCCTAGGGCTATTCTCTCAGTACTTC. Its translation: CASSLALGLFSQYF.

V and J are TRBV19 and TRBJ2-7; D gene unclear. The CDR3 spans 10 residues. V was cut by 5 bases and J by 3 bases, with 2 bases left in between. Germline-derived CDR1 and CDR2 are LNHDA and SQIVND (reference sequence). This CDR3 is CASSGYEQYF. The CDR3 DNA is TGTGCCAGTAGTGGCTACGAGCAGTACTTC.

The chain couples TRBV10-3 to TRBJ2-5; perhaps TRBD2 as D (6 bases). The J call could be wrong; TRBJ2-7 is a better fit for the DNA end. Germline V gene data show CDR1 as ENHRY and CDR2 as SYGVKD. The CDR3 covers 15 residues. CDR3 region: CAISESQDSGYEQYF. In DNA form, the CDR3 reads TGTGCCATCAGTGAGTCGCAGGATAGCGGCTACGAGCAGTACTTC.

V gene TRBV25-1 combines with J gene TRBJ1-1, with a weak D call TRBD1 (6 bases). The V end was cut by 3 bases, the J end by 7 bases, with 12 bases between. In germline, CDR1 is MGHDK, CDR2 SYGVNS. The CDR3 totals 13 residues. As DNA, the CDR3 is TGTGCCAGCAGTGATCTGGGGGCCTATGAAGCTTTCTTT. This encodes CASSDLGAYEAFF.

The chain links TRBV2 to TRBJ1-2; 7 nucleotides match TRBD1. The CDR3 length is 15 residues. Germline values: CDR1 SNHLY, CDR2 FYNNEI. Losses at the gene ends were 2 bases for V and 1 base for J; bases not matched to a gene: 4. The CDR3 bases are TGTGCCAGCAGTGAACCCAGGGGGGGTAACTATGGCTACACCTTC. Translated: CASSEPRGGNYGYTF.

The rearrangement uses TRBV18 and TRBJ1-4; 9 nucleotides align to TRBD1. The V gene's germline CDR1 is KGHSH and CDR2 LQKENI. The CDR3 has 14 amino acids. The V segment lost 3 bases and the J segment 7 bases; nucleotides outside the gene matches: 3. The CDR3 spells CASSPDRGVEKLFF. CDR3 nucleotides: TGTGCCAGCTCACCCGACAGGGGGGTTGAAAAACTGTTTTTT.

The CDR3 DNA follows: TGTGCCTGGGCCCATAGTAGCGTGTACAATGAGCAGTTCTTC. This translates into CAWAHSSVYNEQFF. The V and J genes are TRBV30 and TRBJ2-1; a weak D match, TRBD2 (5 bases). The germline V gene encodes CDR1 GTSNPN and CDR2 SVGIG (reference sequence). Trimming pared 5 bases from V and 4 bases from J, leaving 15 bases between. The CDR3 sequence is 14 residues long.

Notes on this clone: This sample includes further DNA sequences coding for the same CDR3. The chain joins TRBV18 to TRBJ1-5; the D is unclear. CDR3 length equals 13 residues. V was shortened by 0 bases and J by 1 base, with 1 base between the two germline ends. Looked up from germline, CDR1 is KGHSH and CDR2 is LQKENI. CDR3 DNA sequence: TGTGCCAGCTCACCACCGAGCAATCAGCCCCAGCATTTT. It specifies CASSPPSNQPQHF. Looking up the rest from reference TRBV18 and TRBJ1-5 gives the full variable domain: NAGVMQNPRHLVRRRGQEARLRCSPMKGHSHVYWYRQLPEEGLKFMVYLQKENIIDESGMPKERFSAEFPKEGPSILRIQQVVRGDSAAYFCASSPPSNQPQHFGDGTRLSIL.

The CDR3 here is CATSAGPNTGELFF. The CDR3 bases are TGTGCCACCTCGGCGGGACCGAACACCGGGGAGCTGTTTTTT. This rearrangement joins TRBV10-3 to TRBJ2-2, with D possibly being TRBD2 (6 bases). V was clipped by 10 bases and J by 0 bases, with 12 bases between them. CDR1 ENHRY and CDR2 SYGVKD come from the germline V gene. The CDR3 sequence is 14 residues long.

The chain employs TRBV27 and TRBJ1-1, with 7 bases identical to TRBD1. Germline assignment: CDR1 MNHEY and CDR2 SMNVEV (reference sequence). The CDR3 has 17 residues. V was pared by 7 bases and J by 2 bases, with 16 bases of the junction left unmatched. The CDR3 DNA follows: TGTGCCAGCACCCTTAGTGGCAGGGGGAAGAGTAACACTGAAGCTTTCTTT. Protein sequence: CASTLSGRGKSNTEAFF.

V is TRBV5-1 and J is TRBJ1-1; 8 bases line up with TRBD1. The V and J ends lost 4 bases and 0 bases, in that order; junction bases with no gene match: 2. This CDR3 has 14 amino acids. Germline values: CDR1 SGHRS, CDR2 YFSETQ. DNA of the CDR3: TGCGCCAGCAGCATACAGGGGGTGAACACTGAAGCTTTCTTT. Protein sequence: CASSIQGVNTEAFF.

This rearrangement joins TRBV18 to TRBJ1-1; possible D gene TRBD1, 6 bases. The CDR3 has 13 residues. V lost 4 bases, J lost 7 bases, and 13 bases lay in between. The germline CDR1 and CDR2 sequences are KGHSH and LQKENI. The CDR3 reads CASSLGQNVEAFF. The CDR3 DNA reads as TGTGCCAGCTCACTCGGACAGAATGTTGAAGCTTTCTTT.

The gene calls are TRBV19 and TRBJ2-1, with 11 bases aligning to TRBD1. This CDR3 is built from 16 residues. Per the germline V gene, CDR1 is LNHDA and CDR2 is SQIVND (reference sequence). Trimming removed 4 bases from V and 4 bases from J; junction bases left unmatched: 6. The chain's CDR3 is CASSSRGQGVYNEQFF. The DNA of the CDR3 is TGTGCCAGTAGTAGTCGGGGACAGGGGGTTTACAATGAGCAGTTCTTC.

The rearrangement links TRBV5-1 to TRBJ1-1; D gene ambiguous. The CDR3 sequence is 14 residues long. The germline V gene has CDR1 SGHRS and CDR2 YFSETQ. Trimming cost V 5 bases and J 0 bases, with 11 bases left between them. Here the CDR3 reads CASRRTEMNTEAFF. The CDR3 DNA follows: TGCGCCAGCAGACGGACCGAGATGAACACTGAAGCTTTCTTT.